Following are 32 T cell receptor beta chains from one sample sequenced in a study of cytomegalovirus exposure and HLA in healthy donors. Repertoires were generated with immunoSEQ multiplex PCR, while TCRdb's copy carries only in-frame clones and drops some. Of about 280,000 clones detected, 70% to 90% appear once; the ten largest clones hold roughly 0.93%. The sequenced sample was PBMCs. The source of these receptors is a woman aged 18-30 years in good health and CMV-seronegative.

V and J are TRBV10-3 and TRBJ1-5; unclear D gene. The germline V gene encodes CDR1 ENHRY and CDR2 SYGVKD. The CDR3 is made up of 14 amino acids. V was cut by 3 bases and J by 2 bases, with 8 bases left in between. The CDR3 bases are TGTGCCATCAGTGAAAGAGATGGCAATCAGCCCCAGCATTTT. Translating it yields CAISERDGNQPQHF.

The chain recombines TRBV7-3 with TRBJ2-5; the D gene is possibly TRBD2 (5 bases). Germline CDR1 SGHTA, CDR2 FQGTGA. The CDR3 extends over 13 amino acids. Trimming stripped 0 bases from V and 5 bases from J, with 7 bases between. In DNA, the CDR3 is TGTGCCAGCAGCTTAACCGGGGAGGAGACCCAGTACTTC. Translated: CASSLTGEETQYF.

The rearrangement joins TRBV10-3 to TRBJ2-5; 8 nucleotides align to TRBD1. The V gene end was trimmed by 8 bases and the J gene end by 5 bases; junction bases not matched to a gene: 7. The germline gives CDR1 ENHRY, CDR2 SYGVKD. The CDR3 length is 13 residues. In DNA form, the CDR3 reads TGTGCCATCTCCGACAGGGGTGACGAGACCCAGTACTTC. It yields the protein CAISDRGDETQYF.

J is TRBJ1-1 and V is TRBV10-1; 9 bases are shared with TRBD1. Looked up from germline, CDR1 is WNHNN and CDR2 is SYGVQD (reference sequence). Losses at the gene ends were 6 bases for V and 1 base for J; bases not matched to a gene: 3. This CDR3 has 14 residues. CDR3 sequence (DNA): TGCGCCAGCAGGGCGGGACAGGGGAACACTGAAGCTTTCTTT. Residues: CASRAGQGNTEAFF.

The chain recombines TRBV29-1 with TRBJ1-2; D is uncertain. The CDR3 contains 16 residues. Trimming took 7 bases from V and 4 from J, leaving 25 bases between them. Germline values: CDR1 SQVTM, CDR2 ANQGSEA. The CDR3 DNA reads TGCAGCGCCGGAGAACCACCACACCCGGTAACCTATGGCTACACCTTC. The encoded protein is CSAGEPPHPVTYGYTF.

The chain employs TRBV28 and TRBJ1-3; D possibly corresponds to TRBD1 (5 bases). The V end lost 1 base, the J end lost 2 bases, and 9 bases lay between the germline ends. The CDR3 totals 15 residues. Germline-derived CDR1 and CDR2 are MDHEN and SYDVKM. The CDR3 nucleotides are TGTGCCAGCAGTTTATCAGGGCGGCCTGGAAACACCATATATTTT. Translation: CASSLSGRPGNTIYF.

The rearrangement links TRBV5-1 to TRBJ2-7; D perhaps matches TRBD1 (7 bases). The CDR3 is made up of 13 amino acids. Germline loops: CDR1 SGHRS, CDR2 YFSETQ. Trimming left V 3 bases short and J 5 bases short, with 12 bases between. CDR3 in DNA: TGCGCCAGCAGCTCCGCCAGGGGGGACGAGCAGTACTTC. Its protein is CASSSARGDEQYF.

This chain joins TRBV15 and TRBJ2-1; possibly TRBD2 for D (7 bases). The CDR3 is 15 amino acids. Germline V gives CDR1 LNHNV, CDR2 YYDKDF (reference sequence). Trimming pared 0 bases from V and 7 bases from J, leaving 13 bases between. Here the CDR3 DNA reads TGTGCCACCAGCAGAGAGAGAGGGAGGGGGAATGAGCAGTTCTTC. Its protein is CATSRERGRGNEQFF.

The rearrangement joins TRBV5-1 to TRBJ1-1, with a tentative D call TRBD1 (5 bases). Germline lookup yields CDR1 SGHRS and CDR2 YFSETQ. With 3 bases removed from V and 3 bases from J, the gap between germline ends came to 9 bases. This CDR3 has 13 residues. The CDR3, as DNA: TGCGCCAGCAGCTGGGGGGTGGACACTGAAGCTTTCTTT. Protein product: CASSWGVDTEAFF.

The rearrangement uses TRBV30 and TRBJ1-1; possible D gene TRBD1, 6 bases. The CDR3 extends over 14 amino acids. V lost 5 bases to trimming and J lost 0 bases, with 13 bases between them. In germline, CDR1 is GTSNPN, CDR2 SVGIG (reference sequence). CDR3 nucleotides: TGTGCCTGGGGTCGACAGGACATGAACACTGAAGCTTTCTTT. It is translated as CAWGRQDMNTEAFF.

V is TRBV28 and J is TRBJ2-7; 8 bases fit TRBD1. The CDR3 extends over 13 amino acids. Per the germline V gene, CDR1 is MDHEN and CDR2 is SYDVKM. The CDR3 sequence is CATLSGQAYEQYF. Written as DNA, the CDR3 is TGTGCAACCCTCTCGGGACAGGCCTACGAGCAGTACTTC.

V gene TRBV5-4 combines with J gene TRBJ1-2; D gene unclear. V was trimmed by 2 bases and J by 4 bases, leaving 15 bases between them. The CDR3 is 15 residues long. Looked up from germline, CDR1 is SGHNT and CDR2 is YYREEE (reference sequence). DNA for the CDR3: TGTGCCAGCAGCTTAGGAGGGAGGGCCTTCTATGGCTACACCTTC. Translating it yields CASSLGGRAFYGYTF. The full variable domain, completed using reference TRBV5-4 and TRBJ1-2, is ETGVTQSPTHLIKTRGQQVTLRCSSQSGHNTVSWYQQALGQGPQFIFQYYREEENGRGNFPPRFSGLQFPNYSSELNVNALELDDSALYLCASSLGGRAFYGYTFGSGTRLTVV.

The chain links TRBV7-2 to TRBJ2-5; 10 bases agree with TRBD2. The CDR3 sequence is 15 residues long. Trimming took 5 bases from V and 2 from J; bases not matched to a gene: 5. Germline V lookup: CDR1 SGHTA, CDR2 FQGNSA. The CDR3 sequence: CASSPLAGLQETQYF. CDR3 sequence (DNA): TGTGCCAGCAGCCCACTAGCGGGGTTACAAGAGACCCAGTACTTC.

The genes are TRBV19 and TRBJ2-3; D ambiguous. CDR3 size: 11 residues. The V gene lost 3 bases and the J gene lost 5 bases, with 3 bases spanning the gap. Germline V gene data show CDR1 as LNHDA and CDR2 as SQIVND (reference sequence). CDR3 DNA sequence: TGTGCCAGTAGTATTCGAGATACGCAGTATTTT. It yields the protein CASSIRDTQYF.

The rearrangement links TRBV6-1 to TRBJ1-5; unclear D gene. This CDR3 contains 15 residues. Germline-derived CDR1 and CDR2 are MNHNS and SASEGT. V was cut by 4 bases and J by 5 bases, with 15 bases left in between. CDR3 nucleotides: TGTGCCAGCAGTGTTAGAGGTGGGAGGGATCAGCCCCAGCATTTT. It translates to CASSVRGGRDQPQHF.

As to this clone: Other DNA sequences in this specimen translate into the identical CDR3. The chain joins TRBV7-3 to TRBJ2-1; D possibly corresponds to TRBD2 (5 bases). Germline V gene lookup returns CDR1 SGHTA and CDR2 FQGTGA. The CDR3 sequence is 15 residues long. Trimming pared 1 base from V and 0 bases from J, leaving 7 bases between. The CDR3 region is CASSLRGSSYNEQFF. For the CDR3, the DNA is TGTGCCAGCAGCTTAAGAGGGAGCTCCTACAATGAGCAGTTCTTC. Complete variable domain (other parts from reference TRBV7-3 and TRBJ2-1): GAGVSQTPSNKVTEKGKYVELRCDPISGHTALYWYRQSLGQGPEFLIYFQGTGAADDSGLPNDRFFAVRPEGSVSTLKIQRTERGDSAVYLCASSLRGSSYNEQFFGPGTRLTVL.

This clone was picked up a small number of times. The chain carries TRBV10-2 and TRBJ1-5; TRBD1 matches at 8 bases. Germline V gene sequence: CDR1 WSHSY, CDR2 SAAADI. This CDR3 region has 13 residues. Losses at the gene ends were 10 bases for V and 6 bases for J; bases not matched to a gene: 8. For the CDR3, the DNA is TGCGCCACCTCCGCGACAGGGGTTCAGCCCCAGCATTTT. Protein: CATSATGVQPQHF.

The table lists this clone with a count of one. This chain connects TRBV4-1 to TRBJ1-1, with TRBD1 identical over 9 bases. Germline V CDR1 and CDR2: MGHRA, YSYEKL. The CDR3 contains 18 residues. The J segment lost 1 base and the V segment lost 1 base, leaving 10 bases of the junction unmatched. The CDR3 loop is CASSQASWGQGQNTEAFF. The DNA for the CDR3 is TGCGCCAGCAGCCAAGCATCGTGGGGACAGGGACAGAACACTGAAGCTTTCTTT.

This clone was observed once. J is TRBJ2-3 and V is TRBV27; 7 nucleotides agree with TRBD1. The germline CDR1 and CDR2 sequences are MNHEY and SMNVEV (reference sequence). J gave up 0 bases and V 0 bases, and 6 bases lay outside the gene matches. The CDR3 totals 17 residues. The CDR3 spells CASSLSTTGASTDTQYF. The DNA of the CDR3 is TGTGCCAGCAGTTTATCGACTACAGGGGCGAGCACAGATACGCAGTATTTT.

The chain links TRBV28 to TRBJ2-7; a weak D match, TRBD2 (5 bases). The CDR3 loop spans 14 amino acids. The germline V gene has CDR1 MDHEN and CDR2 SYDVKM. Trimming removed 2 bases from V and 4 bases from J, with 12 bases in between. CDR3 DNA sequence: TGTGCCAGCAGTTTAGGTGGGCGCGGGTACGAGCAGTACTTC. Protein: CASSLGGRGYEQYF.

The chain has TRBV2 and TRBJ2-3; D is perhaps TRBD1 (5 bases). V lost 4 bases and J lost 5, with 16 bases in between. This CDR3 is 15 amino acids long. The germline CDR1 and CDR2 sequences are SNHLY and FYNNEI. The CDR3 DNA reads TGTGCCAGCAGTGTCGACCAGGGAAAAAAAGATACGCAGTATTTT. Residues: CASSVDQGKKDTQYF.

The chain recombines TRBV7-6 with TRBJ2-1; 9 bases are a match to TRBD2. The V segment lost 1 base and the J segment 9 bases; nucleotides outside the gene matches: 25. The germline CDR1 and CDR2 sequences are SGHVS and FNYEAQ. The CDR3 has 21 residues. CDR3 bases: TGTGCCAGCAGCTTAGTGGCTAGCGGGGCCAAAGTGGGGTTCATTGAGGTTGAGCAGTTCTTC. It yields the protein CASSLVASGAKVGFIEVEQFF. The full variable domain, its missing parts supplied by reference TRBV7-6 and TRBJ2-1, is GAGVSQSPRYKVTKRGQDVALRCDPISGHVSLYWYRQALGQGPEFLTYFNYEAQQDKSGLPNDRFSAERPEGSISTLTIQRTEQRDSAMYRCASSLVASGAKVGFIEVEQFFGPGTRLTVL.

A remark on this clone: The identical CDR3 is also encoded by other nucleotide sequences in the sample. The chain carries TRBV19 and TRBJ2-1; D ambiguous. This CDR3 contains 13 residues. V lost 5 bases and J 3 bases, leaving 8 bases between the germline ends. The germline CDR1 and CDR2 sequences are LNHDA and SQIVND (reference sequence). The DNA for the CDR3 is TGTGCCAGTAGTCGGTCCCGCTACAATGAGCAGTTCTTC. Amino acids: CASSRSRYNEQFF.

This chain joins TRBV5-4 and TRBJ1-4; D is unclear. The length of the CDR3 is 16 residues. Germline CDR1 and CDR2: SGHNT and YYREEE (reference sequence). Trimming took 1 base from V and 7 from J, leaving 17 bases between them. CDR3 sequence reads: CASSLYPLSLGEKLFF. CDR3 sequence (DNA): TGTGCCAGCAGCTTGTACCCCCTAAGTCTAGGTGAAAAACTGTTTTTT.

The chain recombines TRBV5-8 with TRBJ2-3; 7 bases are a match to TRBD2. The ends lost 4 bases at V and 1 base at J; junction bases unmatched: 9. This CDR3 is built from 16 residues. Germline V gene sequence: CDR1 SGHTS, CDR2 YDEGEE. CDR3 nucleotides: TGTGCCAGCAGCGCGGGGACTAACTCGGGCACAGATACGCAGTATTTT. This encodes CASSAGTNSGTDTQYF.

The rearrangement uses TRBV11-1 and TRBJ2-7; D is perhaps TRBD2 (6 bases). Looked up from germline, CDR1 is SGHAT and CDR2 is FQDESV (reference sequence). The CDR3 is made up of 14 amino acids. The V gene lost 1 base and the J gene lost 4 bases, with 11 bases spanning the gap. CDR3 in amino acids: CASSLGRGVYEQYF. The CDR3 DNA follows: TGTGCCAGCAGCTTAGGGCGGGGCGTATACGAGCAGTACTTC.

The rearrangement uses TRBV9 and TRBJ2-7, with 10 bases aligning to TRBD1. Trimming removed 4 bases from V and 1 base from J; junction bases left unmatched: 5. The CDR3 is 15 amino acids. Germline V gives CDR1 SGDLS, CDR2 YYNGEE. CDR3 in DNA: TGTGCCAGCAGCAGTAGACAGGGGGCTTCCTACGAGCAGTACTTC. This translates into CASSSRQGASYEQYF. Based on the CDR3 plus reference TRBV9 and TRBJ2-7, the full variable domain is DSGVTQTPKHLITATGQRVTLRCSPRSGDLSVYWYQQSLDQGLQFLIQYYNGEERAKGNILERFSAQQFPDLHSELNLSSLELGDSALYFCASSSRQGASYEQYFGPGTRLTVT.

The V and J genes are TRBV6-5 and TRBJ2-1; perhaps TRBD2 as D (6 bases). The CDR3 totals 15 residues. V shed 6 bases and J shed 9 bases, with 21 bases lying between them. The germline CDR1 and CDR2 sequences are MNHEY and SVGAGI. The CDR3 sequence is CASSPSGGGLGEQFF. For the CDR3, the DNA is TGTGCCAGCAGCCCAAGCGGCGGAGGGCTAGGTGAGCAGTTCTTC.

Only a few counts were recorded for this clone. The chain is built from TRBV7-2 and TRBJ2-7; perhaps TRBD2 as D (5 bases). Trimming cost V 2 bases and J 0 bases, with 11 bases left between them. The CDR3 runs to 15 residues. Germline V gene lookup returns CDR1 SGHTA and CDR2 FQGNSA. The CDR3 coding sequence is TGTGCCAGCAGCTTATTCCGGGATACCTCCTACGAGCAGTACTTC. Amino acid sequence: CASSLFRDTSYEQYF. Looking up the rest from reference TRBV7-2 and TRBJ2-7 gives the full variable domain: GAGVSQSPSNKVTEKGKDVELRCDPISGHTALYWYRQSLGQGLEFLIYFQGNSAPDKSGLPSDRFSAERTGGSVSTLTIQRTQQEDSAVYLCASSLFRDTSYEQYFGPGTRLTVT.

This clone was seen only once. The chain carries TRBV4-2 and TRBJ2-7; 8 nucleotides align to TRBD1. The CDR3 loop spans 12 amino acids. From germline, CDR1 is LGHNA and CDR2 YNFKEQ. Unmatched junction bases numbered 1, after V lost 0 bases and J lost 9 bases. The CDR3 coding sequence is TGTGCCAGCAGCCAAGAAACAGGGGGGCAGTACTTC. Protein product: CASSQETGGQYF.

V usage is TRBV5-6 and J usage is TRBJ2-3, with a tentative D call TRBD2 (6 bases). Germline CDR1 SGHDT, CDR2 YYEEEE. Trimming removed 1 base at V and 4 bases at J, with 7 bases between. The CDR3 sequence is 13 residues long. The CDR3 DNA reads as TGTGCCAGCAGCTTGCCTAGCGCAGATACGCAGTATTTT. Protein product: CASSLPSADTQYF.

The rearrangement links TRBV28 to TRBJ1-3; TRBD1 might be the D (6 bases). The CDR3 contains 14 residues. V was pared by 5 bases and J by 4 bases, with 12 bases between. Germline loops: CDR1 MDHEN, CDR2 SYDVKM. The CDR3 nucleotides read TGTGCCAGCAGTCCCAACAGGGCCGGAAACACCATATATTTT. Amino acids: CASSPNRAGNTIYF.